This T cell receptor (beta chain) was recovered during a study of shared clonotypes between healthy human individuals. Study context: Donor ages ranged 18 to 49 years: a couple of women, three men. General observations from the study: Several donors held around 5% of naive CD4 clonotypes in common.

Trimming at V came to 5 bases and at J to 2 bases, leaving 9 bases not matched to a gene. This CDR3 has 16 residues. Germline CDR1 MNHEY, CDR2 SMNVEV (reference sequence). Naive CD8 cells were CD45RO-negative, positively selected for CCR7, excluding terminally differentiated effector memory CD45RA+ cells. A word on this clone: Its specificity is not known.

Clones were sequenced by immunoSEQ multiplex PCR, and TCRdb holds only the in-frame ones, with some missing. This sample has around 1,900,000 clones, with over 85% found just once. The J gene is TRBJ2-1, the V gene TRBV27; 7 nucleotides align to TRBD2. This receptor was taken from a man aged 18 to 30 in good health. Some clones in this sample may be carry-over from other donors' samples. Source material: naive CD8+ T cells from PBMCs. This CDR3 is CASSPLMGGAYNEQFF. CDR3 nucleotides: TGTGCCAGCAGTCCTTTGATGGGGGGGGCCTACAATGAGCAGTTCTTC.